The entry below describes one T cell receptor (beta chain). TCRdb keeps only in-frame clones here, not all; method: immunoSEQ multiplex PCR. The sample contains approximately 90,000 clones, more than 80% of which appear only once. V was shortened by 5 bases and J by 5 bases, with 15 bases between the two germline ends. From germline, CDR1 is MNHEY and CDR2 SMNVEV (reference sequence). This CDR3 contains 14 residues. These data belong to a study of control samples from healthy donors and cancer patients. This clonotype was sampled from a woman in her 30s in good health. The chain joins TRBV27 to TRBJ1-1, with D uncertain. Sequenced input: blood. CDR3 in DNA: TGTGCCAGCAGTCCCCGGGGTACTGGGACTGAAGCTTTCTTT. It is translated as CASSPRGTGTEAFF.